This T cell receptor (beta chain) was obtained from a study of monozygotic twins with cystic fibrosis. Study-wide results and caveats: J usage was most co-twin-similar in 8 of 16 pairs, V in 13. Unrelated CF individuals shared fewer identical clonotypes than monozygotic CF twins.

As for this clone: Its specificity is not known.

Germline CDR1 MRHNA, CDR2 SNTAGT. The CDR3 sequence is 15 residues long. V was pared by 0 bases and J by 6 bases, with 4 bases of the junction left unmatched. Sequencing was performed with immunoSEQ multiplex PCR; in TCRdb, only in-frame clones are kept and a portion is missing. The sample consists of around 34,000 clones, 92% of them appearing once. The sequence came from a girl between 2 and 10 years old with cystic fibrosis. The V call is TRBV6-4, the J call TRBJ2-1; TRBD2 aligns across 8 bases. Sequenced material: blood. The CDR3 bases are TGTGCCAGCAGTGACTCGCGGGGGGCAGGCAATGAGCAGTTCTTC. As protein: CASSDSRGAGNEQFF.